Listed here are 10 T cell receptor beta chains from one sample, sequenced in a study of molecular identifiers for immune sequencing clone quantification. TCRdb reprocessed the PCR reads via MiXCR and lists one record per CDR3 protein. The data show about half a million distinct CDR3 sequences, about 22% seen once. Sequenced sample: naive CD8+ T cells from blood, with Jurkat cell RNA spiked in. Subset indicated: FACS-sorted CD8+CD4-CCR7+CD45RA+ naive T cells. Receptor source: a human donor in good health. Some libraries in this study had Jurkat cell RNA spiked in.

There are a few counts of this clonotype. This sequence joins TRBV12-3 or TRBV12-4 and TRBJ1-2; D gene unclear. Trimming removed 2 bases from V and 4 bases from J, with 8 bases in between. The CDR3 covers 13 residues. The CDR3 loop reads CASSLRQSYGYTF. CDR3 in DNA: TGTGCCAGCAGTTTACGGCAGTCCTATGGCTACACCTTC.

In this sample, this clonotype turned up many times. The CDR3: CASSLILAGEEDTQYF. CDR3 sequence (DNA): TGTGCCAGCAGTTTAATCCTAGCGGGAGAAGAGGATACGCAGTATTTT. This chain joins TRBV28 and TRBJ2-3; TRBD2 agrees at 10 bases. J lost 6 bases, V lost 2 bases, and 8 bases had no gene match. In germline, CDR1 is MDHEN, CDR2 SYDVKM. The CDR3 runs to 16 residues.

This clonotype was counted at least ten times. The gene calls are TRBV30 and TRBJ1-5; TRBD1 matches at 9 bases. Trimming at V came to 2 bases and at J to 4 bases, leaving 6 bases not matched to a gene. The CDR3 runs 15 residues. Looked up from germline, CDR1 is GTSNPN and CDR2 is SVGIG (reference sequence). In DNA form, the CDR3 reads TGTGCCTGGAGTACCCCGGGACAGGGTAATCAGCCCCAGCATTTT. The encoded protein is CAWSTPGQGNQPQHF.

This clonotype showed up many times. This chain connects TRBV4-3 to TRBJ2-4, with TRBD1 as a possible D gene (5 bases). Per germline, CDR1 LGHNA and CDR2 YSLEER. Between the trimmed V and J ends, which lost 1 base and 4 bases, there was a span of 11 bases. The CDR3 runs to 15 residues. CDR3 sequence (DNA): TGCGCCAGCAGCCAAGTTCCAGACAGAAAAAACATTCAGTACTTC. Protein: CASSQVPDRKNIQYF.

Ten or more counts support this clonotype. The rearrangement links TRBV15 to TRBJ2-3; perhaps TRBD1 as D (5 bases). CDR1 is LNHNV and CDR2 is YYDKDF in the germline V gene (reference sequence). Trimming removed 0 bases from V and 4 bases from J, with 8 bases in between. CDR3 length: 14 amino acids. The CDR3: CATSRDRGPDTQYF. DNA for the CDR3: TGTGCCACCAGCAGAGATAGGGGCCCAGATACGCAGTATTTT.

This clonotype was detected many times. The chain couples TRBV25-1 to TRBJ1-6, with D possibly being TRBD1 (6 bases). The CDR3 is 13 residues long. Germline CDR1 and CDR2: MGHDK and SYGVNS. V lost 3 bases and J lost 9, with 9 bases in between. The CDR3 loop is CASSDTGSSPLHF. The DNA for the CDR3 is TGTGCCAGCAGTGATACAGGGAGTTCACCCCTCCACTTT.

The chain couples TRBV20-1 to TRBJ1-3; D gene uncertain. The germline CDR1 and CDR2 sequences are DFQATT and SNEGSKA (reference sequence). V gave up 3 bases and J gave up 0 bases, with 6 bases separating them. The CDR3 loop spans 13 amino acids. CDR3 in amino acids: CSARAPSGNTIYF. The DNA for the CDR3 is TGCAGTGCTAGGGCCCCCTCTGGAAACACCATATATTTT.

The sample holds many counts of this clonotype. V usage is TRBV5-1 and J usage is TRBJ2-5; 10 bases agree with TRBD2. The junction had 6 bases not matched to a gene; V was cut back by 0 bases and J by 1 base. In germline, CDR1 is SGHRS, CDR2 YFSETQ. CDR3 length: 17 amino acids. CDR3 bases: TGCGCCAGCAGCTTGGGGGTGTCTAGCGGGGGCCAAGAGACCCAGTACTTC. It is translated as CASSLGVSSGGQETQYF.

Of note for this clonotype: Since a much larger clone is just one base distant, this may be a read error. The rearrangement uses TRBV19 and TRBJ1-5, with TRBD1 as a possible D gene (5 bases). Germline-derived CDR1 and CDR2 are LNHDA and SQIVND (reference sequence). The CDR3 sequence is 16 residues long. Deletions cut 3 bases from V and 1 base from J, with 13 bases between. The CDR3 DNA reads TGTGCCAGTAGTATCGGGACCAGGGAGAGCAATCAGCCCCAGCATTTT. It specifies CASSIGTRESNQPQHF.

The sample holds a few counts of this clonotype. V and J are TRBV7-2 and TRBJ2-7, with 12 bases lining up with TRBD2. Germline V gene data show CDR1 as SGHTA and CDR2 as FQGNSA. Trimming removed 5 bases from V and 6 bases from J; junction bases left unmatched: 26. The CDR3 has 21 amino acids. CDR3 in amino acids: CASSLLGLASGGASFVLEQYF. The CDR3 nucleotides read TGTGCCAGCAGCCTGCTGGGTCTTGCTAGCGGGGGGGCCTCTTTTGTCCTCGAGCAGTACTTC.